These 19 T cell receptor beta chains share one sample of origin, sequenced in a study of T cell repertoires in cytomegalovirus infection. TCRdb reprocessed the reads with MiXCR, giving one entry per CDR3 protein. This sample carries about 260,000 distinct CDR3 sequences, roughly 15% of them seen once, and the ten largest clones take around 8.1%. The specimen was PBMCs. The receptors were gathered from a human donor in good health (CMV status not recorded). Some clones in this sample may be carry-over from other donors' samples.

The rearrangement uses TRBV20-1 and TRBJ2-1; unclear D gene. The germline CDR1 and CDR2 sequences are DFQATT and SNEGSKA (reference sequence). This CDR3 region has 16 residues. Trimming shortened V by 3 bases and J by 0 bases, and 15 bases separated the two germline ends. The CDR3 DNA is TGCAGTGCTAGGGCCGTCCGCCAGAGCTCCTACAATGAGCAGTTCTTC. It is translated as CSARAVRQSSYNEQFF.

This clonotype was counted at least ten times. The chain has TRBV7-6 and TRBJ2-7, with 8 bases identical to TRBD1. There are 16 residues in the CDR3. CDR1 is SGHVS, CDR2 FNYEAQ, per germline. Trimming at V came to 1 base and at J to 3 bases, leaving 8 bases not matched to a gene. CDR3 sequence: CASSLGATGDLYEQYF. The CDR3, as DNA: TGTGCCAGCAGCTTAGGTGCGACAGGGGATCTCTACGAGCAGTACTTC. The full variable domain, in which reference TRBV7-6 and TRBJ2-7 provide the parts outside the CDR3, is GAGVSQSPRYKVTKRGQDVALRCDPISGHVSLYWYRQALGQGPEFLTYFNYEAQQDKSGLPNDRFSAERPEGSISTLTIQRTEQRDSAMYRCASSLGATGDLYEQYFGPGTRLTVT.

This chain joins TRBV6-1 and TRBJ1-5, with D uncertain. The CDR3 runs to 15 residues. Germline CDR1 MNHNS, CDR2 SASEGT. Trimming took 5 bases from V and 2 from J, leaving 13 bases between them. CDR3 coding DNA: TGTGCCAGCAGTCCTTCCAAGGGTGGCAATCAGCCCCAGCATTTT. Residues: CASSPSKGGNQPQHF.

The V call is TRBV14, the J call TRBJ2-7; no clear D. The CDR3 sequence is 14 residues long. The germline V and J ends were trimmed by 4 bases and 2 bases, with 12 bases remaining between them. Germline lookup yields CDR1 SGHDN and CDR2 FVKESK. The CDR3 here is CASSRLGIAYEQYF. As DNA, the CDR3 is TGTGCCAGCAGCCGCCTGGGAATAGCCTACGAGCAGTACTTC. Full variable domain (missing parts from reference TRBV14 and TRBJ2-7): EAGVTQFPSHSVIEKGQTVTLRCDPISGHDNLYWYRRVMGKEIKFLLHFVKESKQDESGMPNNRFLAERTGGTYSTLKVQPAELEDSGVYFCASSRLGIAYEQYFGPGTRLTVT.

This sequence joins TRBV5-5 and TRBJ2-1; D unresolved. The V end lost 2 bases, the J end lost 2 bases, and 11 bases lay between the germline ends. Germline-derived CDR1 and CDR2 are SGHKS and YYEKEE (reference sequence). This CDR3 has 15 amino acids. The CDR3 sequence is CASSFLQHPYNEQFF. The CDR3 DNA reads TGTGCCAGCAGCTTCCTACAACACCCCTACAATGAGCAGTTCTTC.

In regard to this clonotype: This clone may be a read error of a much larger clone one base away. This chain connects TRBV7-2 to TRBJ2-5; 7 nucleotides align to TRBD2. The germline V gene encodes CDR1 SGHTA and CDR2 FQGNSA. V shed 0 bases and J 5 bases; nucleotides not matched to a gene: 6. The CDR3 spans 15 residues. The CDR3 nucleotides read TGTGCCAGCAGCTTAGCGAGCGGGGTTTTTGAGACCCAGTACTTC. This translates into CASSLASGVFETQYF.

In this sample, this clonotype turned up many times. The gene calls are TRBV7-3 and TRBJ2-2; TRBD1 agrees at 7 bases. The germline V gene encodes CDR1 SGHTA and CDR2 FQGTGA. The CDR3 has 18 amino acids. V was pared by 0 bases and J by 6 bases, with 13 bases of the junction left unmatched. The CDR3 region has the DNA TGTGCCAGCAGCTTAACAGGCCAGGGCAGGGGGAAGGCCGGGGAGCTGTTTTTT. Translation gives CASSLTGQGRGKAGELFF.

The V gene is TRBV10-3, the J gene TRBJ1-2; maybe TRBD1 (5 bases). V dropped 4 bases and J dropped 2 bases, with 8 bases sitting between them. This CDR3 contains 13 residues. Germline V CDR1 and CDR2: ENHRY, SYGVKD. CDR3 sequence (DNA): TGTGCCATCAGTGGCAGGGAGAACTATGGCTACACCTTC. This gives the protein CAISGRENYGYTF.

The chain couples TRBV20-1 to TRBJ2-7; D tentatively fits TRBD1 or TRBD2 (5 bases each). V was trimmed by 0 bases and J by 6 bases, leaving 12 bases between them. This CDR3 region has 13 residues. Germline V gives CDR1 DFQATT, CDR2 SNEGSKA (reference sequence). CDR3 amino acids: CSARDGGGREQYF. The CDR3 coding sequence is TGCAGTGCTAGAGATGGTGGGGGTCGCGAGCAGTACTTC.

The rearrangement uses TRBV6-2 or TRBV6-3 and TRBJ2-5; 7 nucleotides line up with TRBD1. In germline, CDR1 is MNHEY, CDR2 SVGEGT. The ends lost 0 bases at V and 3 bases at J; junction bases unmatched: 7. This CDR3 is built from 16 residues. CDR3 coding DNA: TGTGCCAGCAGTTACTCGCGACAGGGACGGGAAGAGACCCAGTACTTC. Its protein is CASSYSRQGREETQYF.

This clonotype showed up many times. The gene calls are TRBV6-2 or TRBV6-3 and TRBJ1-2; 7 bases are a match to TRBD1. This CDR3 is 17 amino acids long. Germline V gene sequence: CDR1 MNHEY, CDR2 SVGEGT. After removal of 2 bases from V and 2 bases from J, the junction contained 11 bases not matched to a gene. In DNA, the CDR3 is TGTGCCAGCAGTTACGAGATAGGGGGCGTCGTCAACTATGGCTACACCTTC. Amino acids: CASSYEIGGVVNYGYTF.

The chain joins TRBV15 to TRBJ1-2; maybe TRBD1 (5 bases). The CDR3 has 14 residues. Trimming removed 1 base from V and 6 bases from J, with 12 bases in between. CDR1 LNHNV and CDR2 YYDKDF come from the germline V gene (reference sequence). CDR3 region: CATSRGWDDDGYTF. In nucleotides, the CDR3 is TGTGCCACCAGCAGAGGTTGGGACGACGATGGCTACACCTTC.

This clonotype was counted at least ten times. The rearrangement links TRBV6-5 to TRBJ2-3, with D unclear. V gave up 2 bases and J gave up 1 base, with 13 bases separating them. CDR3 size: 16 residues. CDR1 is MNHEY, CDR2 SVGAGI, per germline. In DNA, the CDR3 is TGTGCCAGCAGTTACGGTTTTCTCGCGGGCACAGATACGCAGTATTTT. Encoded protein: CASSYGFLAGTDTQYF.

This clonotype was seen at least ten times. The chain couples TRBV7-8 to TRBJ2-2; perhaps TRBD2 as D (6 bases). The germline CDR1 and CDR2 sequences are SGHVS and FQNEAQ. Trimming removed 1 base at V and 6 bases at J, with 12 bases between. The CDR3 is 15 residues long. In DNA form, the CDR3 reads TGTGCCAGCAGCTTAGTTGCGGGAATACCCGGGGAGCTGTTTTTT. Translation gives CASSLVAGIPGELFF.

V and J are TRBV7-2 and TRBJ1-2; 7 bases are a match to TRBD1. This CDR3 is built from 16 residues. V was pared by 0 bases and J by 8 bases, with 12 bases of the junction left unmatched. The germline CDR1 and CDR2 sequences are SGHTA and FQGNSA. CDR3 in amino acids: CASSLAGPGGREGYTF. The CDR3 bases are TGTGCCAGCAGCTTAGCGGGGCCAGGGGGTCGGGAAGGCTACACCTTC.

The rearrangement joins TRBV20-1 to TRBJ2-1; no firm D call. Trimming shortened V by 1 base and J by 5 bases, and 9 bases separated the two germline ends. This CDR3 is built from 13 residues. Per the germline V gene, CDR1 is DFQATT and CDR2 is SNEGSKA (reference sequence). The CDR3, as DNA: TGCAGTGCTAGAGGCGGTCTAAACAATGAGCAGTTCTTC. Translation: CSARGGLNNEQFF.

In this sample, this clonotype turned up many times. This rearrangement joins TRBV7-2 to TRBJ1-5; D is ambiguous. V lost 1 base to trimming and J lost 7 bases, with 17 bases between them. Germline loops: CDR1 SGHTA, CDR2 FQGNSA. This CDR3 region has 16 residues. The CDR3 sequence: CASSLVSADYRQPQHF. The CDR3 DNA reads as TGTGCCAGCAGCTTAGTATCAGCTGACTATCGACAGCCCCAGCATTTT.

In this sample, this clonotype turned up many times. V is TRBV6-2 or TRBV6-3 and J is TRBJ2-7; maybe TRBD2 (5 bases). CDR1 is MNHEY and CDR2 is SVGEGT in the germline V gene. Trimming removed 4 bases from V and 1 base from J, with 5 bases in between. This CDR3 is built from 12 residues. The CDR3 loop is CASSSGSYEQYF. CDR3 nucleotide sequence: TGTGCCAGCAGTTCGGGGTCCTACGAGCAGTACTTC.

V is TRBV27 and J is TRBJ2-1; 13 bases are a match to TRBD2. Germline V gene data show CDR1 as MNHEY and CDR2 as SMNVEV (reference sequence). The CDR3 has 20 amino acids. After removal of 3 bases from V and 7 bases from J, the junction contained 18 bases not matched to a gene. The CDR3, as DNA: TGTGCCAGCAGTTTCGGGCGGACTAGCGGGAGAATCTTTTTCGGTAATGAGCAGTTCTTC. Its translation is CASSFGRTSGRIFFGNEQFF.